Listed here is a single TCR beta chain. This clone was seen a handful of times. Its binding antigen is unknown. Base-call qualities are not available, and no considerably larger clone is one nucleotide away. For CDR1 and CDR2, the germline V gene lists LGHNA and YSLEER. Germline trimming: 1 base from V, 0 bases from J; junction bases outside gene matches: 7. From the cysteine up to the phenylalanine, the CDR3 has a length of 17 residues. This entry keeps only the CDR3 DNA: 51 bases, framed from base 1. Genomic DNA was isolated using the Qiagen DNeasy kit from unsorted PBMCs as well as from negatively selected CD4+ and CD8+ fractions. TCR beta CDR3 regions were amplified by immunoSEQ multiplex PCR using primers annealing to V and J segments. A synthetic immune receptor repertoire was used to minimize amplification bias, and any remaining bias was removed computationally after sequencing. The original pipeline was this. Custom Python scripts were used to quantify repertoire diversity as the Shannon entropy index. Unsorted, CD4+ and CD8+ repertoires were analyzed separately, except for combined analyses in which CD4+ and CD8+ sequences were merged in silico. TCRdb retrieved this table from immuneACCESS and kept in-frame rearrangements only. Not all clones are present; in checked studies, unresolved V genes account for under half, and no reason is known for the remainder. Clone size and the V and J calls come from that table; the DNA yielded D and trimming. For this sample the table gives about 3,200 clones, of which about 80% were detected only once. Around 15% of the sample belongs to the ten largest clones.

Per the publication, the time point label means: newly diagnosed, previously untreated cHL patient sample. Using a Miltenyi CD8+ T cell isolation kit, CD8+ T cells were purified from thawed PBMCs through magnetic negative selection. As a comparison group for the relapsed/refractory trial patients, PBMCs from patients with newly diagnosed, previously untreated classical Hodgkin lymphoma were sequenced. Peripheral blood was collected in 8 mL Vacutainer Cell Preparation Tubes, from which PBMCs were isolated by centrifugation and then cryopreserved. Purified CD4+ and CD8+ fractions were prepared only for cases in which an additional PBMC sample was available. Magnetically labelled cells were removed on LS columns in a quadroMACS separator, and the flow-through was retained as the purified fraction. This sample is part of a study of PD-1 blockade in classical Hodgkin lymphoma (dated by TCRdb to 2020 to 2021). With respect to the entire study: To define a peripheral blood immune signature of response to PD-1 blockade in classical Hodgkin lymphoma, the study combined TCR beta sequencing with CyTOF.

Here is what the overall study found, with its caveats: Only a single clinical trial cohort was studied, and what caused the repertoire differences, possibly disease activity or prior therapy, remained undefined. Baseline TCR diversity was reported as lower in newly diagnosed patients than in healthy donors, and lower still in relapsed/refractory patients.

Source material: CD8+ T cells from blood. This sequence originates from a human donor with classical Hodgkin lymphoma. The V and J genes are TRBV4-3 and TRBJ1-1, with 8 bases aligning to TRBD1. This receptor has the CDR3 CASSQATGASLNTEAFF. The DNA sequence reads TGCGCCAGCAGCCAAGCGACAGGGGCGTCTTTGAACACTGAAGCTTTCTTT.